The clone carrying this TCR beta chain occurred a few times. The data were obtained in a study of PD-L1 blockade in urothelial cancer. Study-level background: Atezolizumab 1,200 mg was given intravenously every 3 weeks, starting 2014. Patients had received 0 to 3 prior chemotherapy regimens. Typically, measured as a median, blood samples had about 140,000 T cells.

Some clones are missing from TCRdb's copy, which holds only in-frame ones; the method was immunoSEQ multiplex PCR. The sample has approximately 48,000 clones; approximately 85% are singletons. The sample's time point: pretreatment peripheral blood. Locally advanced or metastatic urothelial carcinoma affected the patients. The V and J ends lost 4 bases and 4 bases respectively, with 17 bases between them. Germline V CDR1 and CDR2: SGHRS, YFSETQ. CDR3 length equals 15 residues. This TCR was recovered from a man in his sixties or seventies with urothelial cancer. This rearrangement joins TRBV5-1 to TRBJ1-1; no reliable D call. This sample comprised PBMCs, obtained around atezolizumab (anti-PD-L1) treatment. The CDR3 reads CASSTRPGEGTEAFF. The CDR3 DNA reads as TGCGCCAGCAGCACACGGCCCGGGGAAGGCACTGAAGCTTTCTTT.